The 15 T cell receptor beta chains given below trace back to one sample, sequenced in a study of cytomegalovirus exposure and HLA in healthy donors. The PCR had 60 Vbeta and 13 Jbeta primers. Repertoires were generated with immunoSEQ multiplex PCR, while TCRdb's copy carries only in-frame clones and drops some. The sample contains some 140,000 clones, 65% to 85% of which appear only once. Sequenced input: PBMCs. The source of these receptors is a man aged 18 to 35 in good health and CMV-seronegative.

The chain combines TRBV4-2 with TRBJ1-1; TRBD1 aligns across 8 bases. From germline, CDR1 is LGHNA and CDR2 YNFKEQ. The V gene end was trimmed by 4 bases and the J gene end by 5 bases; junction bases not matched to a gene: 12. There are 16 residues in the CDR3. The CDR3 DNA follows: TGTGCCAGCAGCCCCTGGGGAGAGACAGGGGTGACTGAAGCTTTCTTT. As protein: CASSPWGETGVTEAFF.

The chain couples TRBV19 to TRBJ2-2; the D is unclear. This CDR3 has 15 residues. V dropped 0 bases and J dropped 3 bases, with 8 bases sitting between them. Germline values: CDR1 LNHDA, CDR2 SQIVND (reference sequence). The CDR3 bases are TGTGCCAGTAGTATAGATCTAGAGTACACCGGGGAGCTGTTTTTT. Amino acids: CASSIDLEYTGELFF. Full variable domain (remainder filled in from reference TRBV19 and TRBJ2-2): DGGITQSPKYLFRKEGQNVTLSCEQNLNHDAMYWYRQDPGQGLRLIYYSQIVNDFQKGDIAEGYSVSREKKESFPLTVTSAQKNPTAFYLCASSIDLEYTGELFFGEGSRLTVL.

The V call is TRBV18, the J call TRBJ2-7, with D tentatively TRBD1 (6 bases). CDR3 size: 14 residues. The V gene lost 6 bases and the J gene lost 6 bases, with 18 bases spanning the gap. The germline V gene has CDR1 KGHSH and CDR2 LQKENI. DNA for the CDR3: TGTGCCAGCTCGCGTGCGACAGGAGTGGGCGAGCAGTACTTC. This sequence encodes CASSRATGVGEQYF.

This clone turned up a few times. The sample contains more than one DNA sequence encoding this CDR3. The V and J genes are TRBV9 and TRBJ2-6; 11 bases fit TRBD1. This CDR3 is built from 18 residues. Looked up from germline, CDR1 is SGDLS and CDR2 is YYNGEE. Trimming took 3 bases from V and 0 from J; bases not matched to a gene: 5. The DNA for the CDR3 is TGTGCCAGCAGCGGAGGACAGGGGGCAGGCTCTGGGGCCAACGTCCTGACTTTC. Its protein product is CASSGGQGAGSGANVLTF.

This clone appeared a few times. CDR3: CASSQESARDNQPQHF. DNA of the CDR3: TGCGCCAGCAGCCAAGAATCAGCCAGGGACAATCAGCCCCAGCATTTT. The chain links TRBV4-1 to TRBJ1-5; D might be TRBD1 (5 bases). The CDR3 runs to 16 residues. Trimming removed 0 bases from V and 3 bases from J, with 12 bases in between. Germline CDR1 reads MGHRA; CDR2 reads YSYEKL.

The genes are TRBV6-5 and TRBJ1-3; D ambiguous. Germline CDR1 MNHEY, CDR2 SVGAGI. The germline V and J ends were trimmed by 2 bases and 0 bases, with 5 bases remaining between them. The CDR3 has 14 residues. DNA of the CDR3: TGTGCCAGCAGTTACAGGAGCTCTGGAAACACCATATATTTT. As protein: CASSYRSSGNTIYF.

A remark on this clone: Relative to the germline gene, one junction end is altered; a read error may explain this. J is TRBJ2-7 and V is TRBV7-9; no definite D call. In germline, CDR1 is SEHNR, CDR2 FQNEAQ (reference sequence). There are 12 residues in the CDR3. The CDR3 sequence is CSSSLDNYEQYF. The CDR3 bases are TGTTCCAGCAGCTTAGACAACTACGAGCAGTACTTC.

V gene TRBV7-8 combines with J gene TRBJ2-7, with 7 bases identical to TRBD1. The germline CDR1 and CDR2 sequences are SGHVS and FQNEAQ. The V segment lost 4 bases and the J segment 11 bases; nucleotides outside the gene matches: 17. This CDR3 has 15 amino acids. CDR3 nucleotide sequence: TGTGCCAGCAGCTCATGGGGGACAGATACCCGGCAGGAGTACTTC. Its translation: CASSSWGTDTRQEYF.

V and J are TRBV7-9 and TRBJ2-7; perhaps TRBD1 as D (6 bases). Trimming cost V 5 bases and J 4 bases, with 18 bases left between them. The CDR3 has 15 amino acids. Looked up from germline, CDR1 is SEHNR and CDR2 is FQNEAQ (reference sequence). In nucleotides, the CDR3 is TGTGCCAGCAGCCGCTGGGATCAGGGGATTTACGAGCAGTACTTC. As protein: CASSRWDQGIYEQYF.

This chain uses TRBV6-1 with TRBJ2-5, with 11 bases lining up with TRBD2. In germline, CDR1 is MNHNS, CDR2 SASEGT. The trim removed 6 bases at V and 8 bases at J, leaving 11 bases unmatched. The CDR3 is 15 amino acids. For the CDR3, the DNA is TGTGCCAGCAGCTTAGCGGGGGGGTATATGGTCACCCAGTACTTC. This codes for CASSLAGGYMVTQYF.

V gene TRBV11-2 combines with J gene TRBJ1-1; a weak D match, TRBD1 (5 bases). Trimming pared 3 bases from V and 6 bases from J, leaving 8 bases between. This CDR3 is built from 12 residues. Germline lookup yields CDR1 SGHAT and CDR2 FQNNGV. The CDR3 here is CASSFRVAEAFF. CDR3 sequence (DNA): TGTGCCAGCAGCTTCAGGGTTGCTGAAGCTTTCTTT.

This rearrangement joins TRBV27 to TRBJ1-1; a possible D gene is TRBD1 (5 bases). Trimming stripped 4 bases from V and 8 bases from J, with 11 bases between. CDR1 is MNHEY and CDR2 is SMNVEV in the germline V gene (reference sequence). There are 12 residues in the CDR3. This CDR3 reads CASSSGTCEAFF. The DNA for the CDR3 is TGTGCCAGCAGTTCCGGGACTTGCGAAGCTTTCTTT.

This clone showed up just once. V and J are TRBV11-2 and TRBJ1-2; D might be TRBD1 (5 bases). The CDR3 length is 15 residues. V was shortened by 5 bases and J by 0 bases, with 13 bases between the two germline ends. The germline CDR1 and CDR2 sequences are SGHAT and FQNNGV. The CDR3 region has the DNA TGTGCCAGCAGCCCCCCCGGGGGAACTAACTATGGCTACACCTTC. As protein: CASSPPGGTNYGYTF.

Regarding this clone: At one of its ends the junction is not consistent with the germline gene, which may arise from a read error. The chain uses TRBV9 and TRBJ2-5; perhaps TRBD2 as D (6 bases). Matching the DNA end better, TRBJ2-7 makes the J call doubtful. The CDR3 consists of 13 residues. Germline assignment: CDR1 SGDLS and CDR2 YYNGEE. CDR3 DNA: TGTGCCAGCAGCACACGGGACTCCCACGAGCAGTACTTC. It encodes CASSTRDSHEQYF.

This clone was seen only a few times. The chain employs TRBV7-8 and TRBJ2-2; tentative D call: TRBD1 (5 bases). The CDR3 loop spans 15 amino acids. Germline V gene sequence: CDR1 SGHVS, CDR2 FQNEAQ. The V gene lost 3 bases and the J gene lost 2 bases, with 10 bases spanning the gap. In DNA, the CDR3 is TGTGCCAGCAGCTTCTCGCAGGGAAACACCGGGGAGCTGTTTTTT. It specifies CASSFSQGNTGELFF.